Following are 24 T cell receptor beta chains from one sample sequenced in a study of blood T cells in healthy people across ages (dated by TCRdb to between 2015 and 2016). Libraries were made using 5' RACE. The run used an Illumina HiSeq 2500. A second 7 to 11 cycle PCR used a sample-barcoded 5' primer and a J-beta primer mix. TCRdb redid the processing of the public reads, applying fastp at Q25 and MiXCR, and retained in-frame beta chains. When rows share a CDR3 protein, they turn into one entry using the most common DNA and genes. A total of 800,000 to 950,000 distinct CDR3 sequences appear in this sample, under 35% of them only once. The top ten clonotypes cover 10% of the sample. The same data also went into a second study, on T cells of mothers and their children.

Sequenced: blood. The receptors come from a woman aged 40 to 50 in good health.

The gene calls are TRBV7-2 and TRBJ1-2; D is perhaps TRBD1 (6 bases). Germline CDR1 is SGHTA and CDR2 is FQGNSA. Trimming took 5 bases from V and 4 from J, leaving 14 bases between them. This CDR3 spans 14 amino acids. CDR3: CASSGGGQPYGYTF. The CDR3 DNA follows: TGTGCCAGCAGCGGTGGTGGACAGCCCTATGGCTACACCTTC.

V is TRBV28 and J is TRBJ2-3; 8 bases line up with TRBD2. The CDR3 runs to 16 residues. Germline V CDR1 and CDR2: MDHEN, SYDVKM. J gave up 5 bases and V 6 bases, and 13 bases lay outside the gene matches. The CDR3, as DNA: TGTGCCAGCAGGGCGGGGGGACCCCCTACTGGAGATACGCAGTATTTT. Translated, it gives CASRAGGPPTGDTQYF.

This clonotype was counted only a few times. The chain has TRBV6-6 and TRBJ1-1; D call uncertain. Looked up from germline, CDR1 is MNHNY and CDR2 is SVGAGI (reference sequence). This CDR3 is 13 amino acids long. V was pared by 2 bases and J by 1 base, with 5 bases between. The CDR3, as DNA: TGTGCCAGCAGTTACATCGAGAACACTGAAGCTTTCTTT. Its translation is CASSYIENTEAFF.

This clonotype was detected only a few times. One junction end does not reproduce the germline sequence, and a read error may be involved. This chain connects TRBV20-1 to TRBJ2-7; D is possibly TRBD2 (6 bases). The CDR3 contains 14 residues. Germline CDR1 DFQATT, CDR2 SNEGSKA (reference sequence). The CDR3 reads CGAIRDFDSYEQYF. The CDR3 DNA sequence: TGCGGTGCGATCCGGGACTTCGACTCCTACGAGCAGTACTTC.

The rearrangement joins TRBV5-1 to TRBJ2-7, with TRBD2 matching over 7 bases. The CDR3 consists of 11 residues. In germline, CDR1 is SGHRS, CDR2 YFSETQ. V was pared by 3 bases and J by 9 bases, with 3 bases of the junction left unmatched. CDR3 DNA sequence: TGCGCCAGCAGCTGGGGGGGACTGCAGTACTTC. Its protein is CASSWGGLQYF.

This clonotype was counted ten times or more. V and J are TRBV6-5 and TRBJ1-1; D possibly corresponds to TRBD1 (6 bases). This CDR3 is built from 15 residues. Trimming left V 7 bases short and J 5 bases short, with 20 bases between. The germline V gene has CDR1 MNHEY and CDR2 SVGAGI. This CDR3 reads CASTLRQDVGTEAFF. Here the CDR3 DNA reads TGTGCCAGCACCCTTCGACAGGACGTAGGAACTGAAGCTTTCTTT.

This clonotype was observed a few times. The V gene is TRBV7-8, the J gene TRBJ1-1; 9 bases align to TRBD1. The V gene's germline CDR1 is SGHVS and CDR2 FQNEAQ. The CDR3 loop spans 14 amino acids. Germline trimming cut 5 bases from V and 5 bases from J; bases unmatched to any gene: 6. CDR3: CASSTRTGETEAFF. As DNA, the CDR3 is TGTGCCAGCAGCACCCGGACAGGGGAAACTGAAGCTTTCTTT. The variable domain in full, with the rest retrieved from reference TRBV7-8 and TRBJ1-1, is GAGVSQSPRYKVAKRGQDVALRCDPISGHVSLFWYQQALGQGPEFLTYFQNEAQLDKSGLPSDRFFAERPEGSVSTLKIQRTQQEDSAVYLCASSTRTGETEAFFGQGTRLTVV.

The chain links TRBV9 to TRBJ2-1; D may be TRBD1 or TRBD2 (5 bases each). The CDR3 runs to 17 residues. Germline V CDR1 and CDR2: SGDLS, YYNGEE. V gave up 3 bases and J gave up 5 bases, with 21 bases separating them. For the CDR3, the DNA is TGTGCCAGCAGCGCCAGGTACCGGGACGGGATCAACAATGAGCAGTTCTTC. Residues: CASSARYRDGINNEQFF.

The chain recombines TRBV5-6 with TRBJ1-1; D gene uncertain. The CDR3 runs 12 residues. Germline V gene lookup returns CDR1 SGHDT and CDR2 YYEEEE. V gave up 6 bases and J gave up 1 base, with 7 bases separating them. The CDR3 loop reads CASKSGNTEAFF. CDR3 nucleotide sequence: TGTGCCAGCAAATCAGGGAACACTGAAGCTTTCTTT.

This clonotype has only a few counts. J is TRBJ1-4 and V is TRBV20-1; 10 bases are a match to TRBD1. The CDR3 length is 13 residues. With 2 bases clipped from V and 8 bases from J, the junction kept 2 bases outside the gene matches. Germline assignment: CDR1 DFQATT and CDR2 SNEGSKA (reference sequence). CDR3 coding DNA: TGCAGTGCTAGATGGACAGGGGGAGAAAAACTGTTTTTT. This translates into CSARWTGGEKLFF.

Notes on this clonotype: Since a much larger clone is just one base distant, this may be a read error. The chain carries TRBV20-1 and TRBJ2-1, with a weak D call TRBD2 (5 bases). The DNA end favors TRBJ2-7, so the J call may be wrong. The CDR3 loop spans 14 amino acids. Per the germline V gene, CDR1 is DFQATT and CDR2 is SNEGSKA (reference sequence). The CDR3: CSASIGVTYNEQYF. CDR3 nucleotide sequence: TGCAGTGCTAGTATCGGGGTAACCTACAATGAGCAGTACTTC.

This chain connects TRBV29-1 to TRBJ1-3, with TRBD1 as a possible D gene (5 bases). Trimming shortened V by 5 bases and J by 2 bases, and 10 bases separated the two germline ends. The CDR3 sequence is 13 residues long. CDR1 and CDR2 (germline): SQVTM, ANQGSEA. In DNA form, the CDR3 reads TGCAGCGTTATGGACATCACTGGAAACACCATATATTTT. Amino acids: CSVMDITGNTIYF.

In its sample, this clonotype was seen many times. CDR3 DNA sequence: TGTGCCAGCAGTTACTCGACAGGGGGATTGAACACTGAAGCTTTCTTT. It is translated as CASSYSTGGLNTEAFF. V is TRBV6-2 or TRBV6-3 and J is TRBJ1-1, with 9 nucleotides matching TRBD1. The CDR3 runs 16 residues. CDR1 and CDR2 (germline): MNHEY, SVGEGT. V shed 0 bases and J 0 bases; nucleotides not matched to a gene: 2.

This clonotype was recorded once. V is TRBV5-5 and J is TRBJ1-1; 8 positions match TRBD1. The ends lost 2 bases at V and 4 bases at J; junction bases unmatched: 4. The CDR3 is 14 residues long. Per the germline V gene, CDR1 is SGHKS and CDR2 is YYEKEE (reference sequence). The CDR3 nucleotides are TGTGCCAGCAGCTTCGGACAGGGCCCCACTGAAGCTTTCTTT. It is translated as CASSFGQGPTEAFF.

In this sample, this clonotype turned up a few times. V usage is TRBV2 and J usage is TRBJ1-2; TRBD1 might be the D (5 bases). The V gene lost 2 bases and the J gene lost 2 bases, with 9 bases spanning the gap. CDR1 and CDR2 (germline): SNHLY, FYNNEI. The CDR3 contains 14 residues. The CDR3 DNA reads TGTGCCAGCAGTGAATTAAAGGGGAACTATGGCTACACCTTC. Translated, it gives CASSELKGNYGYTF.

This chain joins TRBV2 and TRBJ2-3, with a possible D match to TRBD1 (6 bases). CDR3 length: 18 amino acids. Trimming removed 6 bases from V and 1 base from J, with 23 bases in between. Germline lookup yields CDR1 SNHLY and CDR2 FYNNEI. CDR3 residues: CASRWGLGQRFGTDTQYF. The CDR3 region has the DNA TGTGCCAGCAGGTGGGGGCTAGGGCAGCGTTTTGGCACAGATACGCAGTATTTT.

This sequence joins TRBV9 and TRBJ2-3; maybe TRBD2 (7 bases). The length of the CDR3 is 14 residues. The V end was cut by 6 bases, the J end by 0 bases, with 11 bases between. The germline gives CDR1 SGDLS, CDR2 YYNGEE. The CDR3 DNA sequence: TGTGCCAGCAAGGCGGGGGCTAGCACAGATACGCAGTATTTT. Its protein product is CASKAGASTDTQYF. Full variable domain (outside the CDR3, taken from reference TRBV9 and TRBJ2-3): DSGVTQTPKHLITATGQRVTLRCSPRSGDLSVYWYQQSLDQGLQFLIQYYNGEERAKGNILERFSAQQFPDLHSELNLSSLELGDSALYFCASKAGASTDTQYFGPGTRLTVL.

The chain has TRBV6-5 and TRBJ1-1, with unresolved D. The CDR3 extends over 13 amino acids. Germline values: CDR1 MNHEY, CDR2 SVGAGI. Trimming took off 4 bases at V and 1 base at J, with 7 bases between the two ends. CDR3 sequence reads: CASSFTWNTEAFF. CDR3 in DNA: TGTGCCAGCAGTTTCACGTGGAACACTGAAGCTTTCTTT.

V usage is TRBV12-3 or TRBV12-4 and J usage is TRBJ2-5, with D perhaps matching TRBD2 (7 bases). The CDR3 is 17 residues long. The V end lost 7 bases, the J end lost 11 bases, and 32 bases lay between the germline ends. The CDR3 loop is CASTRYKWGGDDNEQYF. In DNA, the CDR3 is TGTGCCAGCACCCGTTATAAGTGGGGGGGCGATGATAATGAGCAGTACTTC.

This clonotype was found a few times. CDR3 sequence reads: CASRSEEYTEAFF. CDR3 DNA: TGTGCCAGCAGGTCCGAGGAGTACACTGAAGCTTTCTTT. The chain joins TRBV6-2 or TRBV6-3 to TRBJ1-1; D unclear. Looked up from germline, CDR1 is MNHEY and CDR2 is SVGEGT. The V gene lost 6 bases and the J gene lost 3 bases, with 11 bases spanning the gap. The CDR3 sequence is 13 residues long.

This clonotype was seen many times. The chain carries TRBV29-1 and TRBJ2-5; the D gene is possibly TRBD2 (5 bases). The CDR3 is 12 amino acids. V shed 6 bases and J shed 5 bases, with 13 bases lying between them. In germline, CDR1 is SQVTM, CDR2 ANQGSEA. The CDR3 sequence is CSVLHTGETQYF. The CDR3 coding sequence is TGCAGCGTCTTGCATACGGGGGAGACCCAGTACTTC.

This clonotype was seen once. This chain uses TRBV13 with TRBJ2-3; 9 nucleotides agree with TRBD2. The CDR3 is made up of 16 amino acids. V dropped 5 bases and J dropped 0; count of bases not matched to a gene: 6. The germline CDR1 and CDR2 sequences are PRHDT and FYEKMQ (reference sequence). In DNA, the CDR3 is TGTGCCAGCAGCCGCGGGGGGGTTACTAGCACAGATACGCAGTATTTT. Protein sequence: CASSRGGVTSTDTQYF.

The V gene is TRBV12-3 or TRBV12-4, the J gene TRBJ1-2, with a possible D match to TRBD1 (5 bases). The CDR3 is made up of 13 amino acids. The germline V and J ends were trimmed by 0 bases and 6 bases, with 8 bases remaining between them. CDR3 in amino acids: CASSLAGADGYTF. In DNA, the CDR3 is TGTGCCAGCAGTTTAGCAGGGGCGGATGGCTACACCTTC.

This chain links TRBV7-9 with TRBJ2-1, with D uncertain. CDR3 size: 13 residues. Germline assignment: CDR1 SEHNR and CDR2 FQNEAQ (reference sequence). The V end lost 2 bases, the J end lost 3 bases, and 5 bases lay between the germline ends. The CDR3 reads CASSLPNYNEQFF. CDR3 nucleotides: TGTGCCAGCAGCTTACCTAACTACAATGAGCAGTTCTTC.